A single sample is the source of the 5 T cell receptor beta chains below, sequenced in a study of T-cell memory formation after mild COVID-19. TCRdb analysed the 5' RACE reads with MiXCR anew, one entry per CDR3 protein. The sample consists of approximately 250,000 distinct CDR3 sequences, 15% of them appearing once. Sequencing was performed on PBMCs or a T cell subset sorted from them (not recorded which). The receptors were sampled from an adult woman who had mild COVID-19 (a few samples of this study predate the infection). Cell type and time point are not known.

This clonotype was counted a few times. The chain is built from TRBV5-6 and TRBJ1-5, with D possibly being TRBD1 (5 bases). With 4 bases removed from V and 3 bases from J, the gap between germline ends came to 11 bases. Per the germline V gene, CDR1 is SGHDT and CDR2 is YYEEEE. The CDR3 sequence is 14 residues long. CDR3 protein: CASSPQGPNQPQHF. The CDR3 coding sequence is TGTGCCAGCAGCCCGCAGGGCCCCAATCAGCCCCAGCATTTT. Combining the CDR3 with reference TRBV5-6 and TRBJ1-5 gives the whole variable domain DAGVTQSPTHLIKTRGQQVTLRCSPKSGHDTVSWYQQALGQGPQFIFQYYEEEERQRGNFPDRFSGHQFPNYSSELNVNALLLGDSALYLCASSPQGPNQPQHFGDGTRLSIL.

This clonotype was found many times. The chain links TRBV5-1 to TRBJ2-7; 8 bases are a match to TRBD2. The junction had 14 bases not matched to a gene; V was cut back by 3 bases and J by 6 bases. Germline V gene sequence: CDR1 SGHRS, CDR2 YFSETQ. This CDR3 region has 16 residues. CDR3 sequence reads: CASSSLQSGSTSEQYF. CDR3 nucleotide sequence: TGCGCCAGCAGCTCTCTTCAAAGCGGGAGCACTAGCGAGCAGTACTTC. Using reference TRBV5-1 and TRBJ2-7 for the parts outside the CDR3, the full variable domain is KAGVTQTPRYLIKTRGQQVTLSCSPISGHRSVSWYQQTPGQGLQFLFEYFSETQRNKGNFPGRFSGRQFSNSRSEMNVSTLELGDSALYLCASSSLQSGSTSEQYFGPGTRLTVT.

This clonotype has just a few counts. The chain links TRBV27 to TRBJ1-1; 7 positions agree with TRBD1. The CDR3 runs 14 residues. V was clipped by 3 bases and J by 2 bases; unmatched bases: 3. Germline V gives CDR1 MNHEY, CDR2 SMNVEV (reference sequence). The CDR3 spells CASSFRGSNTEAFF. CDR3 nucleotides: TGTGCCAGCAGTTTCAGGGGGTCAAACACTGAAGCTTTCTTT.

This clonotype has only a few counts. The CDR3: CATDQGGEEQFF. The CDR3 bases are TGTGCTACTGACCAAGGGGGGGAGGAGCAGTTCTTC. The chain is built from TRBV12-5 and TRBJ2-1; D possibly corresponds to TRBD2 (7 bases). The CDR3 sequence is 12 residues long. In germline, CDR1 is LGHNT, CDR2 FRNRAP. V was cut by 10 bases and J by 10 bases, with 17 bases left in between.

This clonotype has a handful of counts. This chain uses TRBV20-1 with TRBJ2-5; 10 positions match TRBD2. The CDR3 is 15 residues long. V gave up 0 bases and J gave up 3 bases; unmatched junction bases: 4. Germline loops: CDR1 DFQATT, CDR2 SNEGSKA (reference sequence). CDR3: CSARDFGTSEETQYF. The CDR3 coding sequence is TGCAGTGCTAGAGATTTTGGGACTAGCGAAGAGACCCAGTACTTC.